Presented here are 12 T cell receptor beta chains from one specimen sequenced in a study of blood T cell repertoires in COVID-19. TCRdb's copy holds only in-frame clones and misses some; the assay was immunoSEQ multiplex PCR. This table has approximately 340,000 clones, roughly 90% appearing once. Source material: PBMCs or T cells enriched from blood (not recorded which). The receptors come from a woman in her thirties or forties who had been exposed to COVID-19.

A single count supports this clone. This chain connects TRBV7-6 to TRBJ1-5; D not certain. The V gene's germline CDR1 is SGHVS and CDR2 FNYEAQ. V shed 1 base and J shed 3 bases, with 19 bases lying between them. The CDR3 loop spans 18 amino acids. Here the CDR3 reads CASSLEVGSGALNQPQHF. CDR3 coding DNA: TGTGCCAGCAGCTTAGAGGTGGGCAGCGGAGCACTCAATCAGCCCCAGCATTTT.

V is TRBV6-1 and J is TRBJ1-2; D not resolved. Germline V gives CDR1 MNHNS, CDR2 SASEGT. The CDR3 is 16 residues long. V lost 1 base and J lost 5, with 17 bases in between. CDR3 DNA sequence: TGTGCCAGCAGTGAAGAGGGAGCCTTTAGTGGATATGGCTACACCTTC. This encodes CASSEEGAFSGYGYTF.

This clone was counted a single time. The DNA of the CDR3 is TGTGCCAGCAGTCGTATTGGGGGCGCAGACTATGGCTACACCTTC. Translated, it gives CASSRIGGADYGYTF. The chain links TRBV6-5 to TRBJ1-2, with D possibly matching TRBD1 (6 bases). The CDR3 spans 15 residues. Trimming cost V 5 bases and J 3 bases, with 16 bases left between them. The germline CDR1 and CDR2 sequences are MNHEY and SVGAGI.

The chain has TRBV7-8 and TRBJ2-7; possibly TRBD1 for D (7 bases). This CDR3 has 15 amino acids. The ends were cut back, 7 bases at V and 3 bases at J, with 19 bases in the middle. Germline V CDR1 and CDR2: SGHVS, FQNEAQ. The CDR3, as DNA: TGTGCCAGCACCTCTAACAGGGGACTCGGCTACGAGCAGTACTTC. This codes for CASTSNRGLGYEQYF. Using reference TRBV7-8 and TRBJ2-7 for the parts outside the CDR3, the full variable domain is GAGVSQSPRYKVAKRGQDVALRCDPISGHVSLFWYQQALGQGPEFLTYFQNEAQLDKSGLPSDRFFAERPEGSVSTLKIQRTQQEDSAVYLCASTSNRGLGYEQYFGPGTRLTVT.

This CDR3 reads CASSWTSGVSSYEQYF. Here the CDR3 DNA reads TGCGCCAGCAGCTGGACTAGCGGGGTTAGCTCCTACGAGCAGTACTTC. The J gene is TRBJ2-7, the V gene TRBV5-1, with 12 bases fitting TRBD2. After removal of 3 bases from V and 0 bases from J, the junction contained 4 bases not matched to a gene. The CDR3 runs to 16 residues. Germline-derived CDR1 and CDR2 are SGHRS and YFSETQ. Full variable domain (rest looked up from reference TRBV5-1 and TRBJ2-7): KAGVTQTPRYLIKTRGQQVTLSCSPISGHRSVSWYQQTPGQGLQFLFEYFSETQRNKGNFPGRFSGRQFSNSRSEMNVSTLELGDSALYLCASSWTSGVSSYEQYFGPGTRLTVT.

The table lists this clone with a count of one. The chain recombines TRBV5-1 with TRBJ2-7, with a weak D call TRBD1 (5 bases). CDR1 SGHRS and CDR2 YFSETQ come from the germline V gene. The V and J ends lost 4 bases and 2 bases respectively, with 10 bases between them. The CDR3 extends over 13 amino acids. As DNA, the CDR3 is TGCGCCAGCAGCCAGGGTCGGGCCTACGAGCAGTACTTC. It is translated as CASSQGRAYEQYF.

The chain uses TRBV7-3 and TRBJ2-1, with TRBD2 matching over 10 bases. The CDR3 is 13 residues long. V was clipped by 8 bases and J by 7 bases; unmatched bases: 5. Germline V gene lookup returns CDR1 SGHTA and CDR2 FQGTGA. DNA of the CDR3: TGTGCCAGCGAACTAGCGGGAAGTAATGAGCAGTTCTTC. Its translation: CASELAGSNEQFF.

The V gene is TRBV29-1, the J gene TRBJ2-1; 7 positions agree with TRBD2. The length of the CDR3 is 13 residues. V lost 6 bases and J lost 6; bases outside the gene matches: 8. Germline lookup yields CDR1 SQVTM and CDR2 ANQGSEA. The CDR3 nucleotides are TGCAGCGTGGAACGTGGGGGGGTCAATGAGCAGTTCTTC. Residues: CSVERGGVNEQFF.

This clone turned up a few times. The chain employs TRBV7-8 and TRBJ2-7, with D maybe TRBD1 (6 bases). The CDR3 extends over 14 amino acids. Germline V gene data show CDR1 as SGHVS and CDR2 as FQNEAQ. V shed 1 base and J shed 2 bases, with 9 bases lying between them. The CDR3 protein is CASSLGTGPYEQYF. As DNA, the CDR3 is TGTGCCAGCAGCTTAGGCACAGGGCCCTACGAGCAGTACTTC.

The chain combines TRBV6-6 with TRBJ1-5; 7 bases are shared with TRBD1. This CDR3 is built from 14 residues. Germline CDR1 and CDR2: MNHNY and SVGAGI (reference sequence). Losses at the gene ends were 7 bases for V and 5 bases for J; bases not matched to a gene: 8. CDR3 region: CASTAGGRHQPQHF. CDR3 coding DNA: TGTGCCAGCACCGCAGGGGGACGACATCAGCCCCAGCATTTT.

CDR3 loop: CASSLVGREDTEAFF. The CDR3 DNA reads as TGTGCCAGCAGCTTAGTGGGCAGGGAGGACACTGAAGCTTTCTTT. The chain uses TRBV7-3 and TRBJ1-1; TRBD1 might be the D (5 bases). The CDR3 is 15 residues long. Germline V gene data show CDR1 as SGHTA and CDR2 as FQGTGA. V lost 2 bases to trimming and J lost 3 bases, with 13 bases between them.

The rearrangement uses TRBV7-8 and TRBJ1-6; 9 nucleotides match TRBD1. Per the germline V gene, CDR1 is SGHVS and CDR2 is FQNEAQ. Trimming took 5 bases from V and 7 from J; bases not matched to a gene: 6. The CDR3 totals 15 residues. CDR3 nucleotide sequence: TGTGCCAGCAGCACAGGGACAGGGAACAATTCACCCCTCCACTTT. This gives the protein CASSTGTGNNSPLHF.